Following are 28 T cell receptor beta chains from one sample sequenced in a study of robustness of blood B and T cell sequencing. mRNA, not genomic DNA, served as the source for TCR beta repertoires. The cDNA carried a universal priming site added by a 5' template-switch oligo. The template-switch oligo carried a 12-nucleotide random UMI tagging each cDNA molecule. TCRdb analysed the PCR reads with MiXCR anew, one entry per CDR3 protein. The table includes over 3,500 distinct CDR3 sequences, 50% detected once. The sample taken for sequencing was peripheral blood. These receptors originate from a human donor in good health.

The J gene is TRBJ1-4, the V gene TRBV7-2, with D unclear. The CDR3 is made up of 14 amino acids. Deletions cut 4 bases from V and 13 bases from J, with 19 bases between. Germline V gene lookup returns CDR1 SGHTA and CDR2 FQGNSA. CDR3 sequence (DNA): TGTGCCAGCAGCTCACCTGTGGACGTAAAGCTACTGTTTTTT. Encoded protein: CASSSPVDVKLLFF.

The chain uses TRBV24-1 and TRBJ1-3, with unresolved D. This CDR3 contains 14 residues. From germline, CDR1 is KGHDR and CDR2 SFDVKD. The V and J ends lost 3 bases and 4 bases respectively, with 9 bases between them. CDR3 DNA sequence: TGTGCCACCAGTGATACGGTTTCCGGAAACACCATATATTTT. Its translation is CATSDTVSGNTIYF.

The chain is built from TRBV10-2 and TRBJ2-7, with unresolved D. The length of the CDR3 is 13 residues. The V end was cut by 6 bases, the J end by 3 bases, with 12 bases between. Germline V gene lookup returns CDR1 WSHSY and CDR2 SAAADI. CDR3 in amino acids: CASRLSSDYEQYF. As DNA, the CDR3 is TGCGCCAGCAGATTGTCTTCCGACTACGAGCAGTACTTC.

J is TRBJ2-1 and V is TRBV24-1; no definite D call. V was pared by 0 bases and J by 6 bases, with 8 bases between. The germline V gene has CDR1 KGHDR and CDR2 SFDVKD. This CDR3 comprises 14 residues. CDR3 nucleotides: TGTGCCACCAGTGATTTGTGGGGTGGCAATGAGCAGTTCTTC. This gives the protein CATSDLWGGNEQFF.

The V call is TRBV10-3, the J call TRBJ2-3; 10 nucleotides match TRBD2. Germline values: CDR1 ENHRY, CDR2 SYGVKD. Trimming took 6 bases from V and 2 from J; bases not matched to a gene: 5. The CDR3 totals 15 residues. This CDR3 is CAIRSLAGDTDTQYF. In nucleotides, the CDR3 is TGTGCCATCAGGTCCCTAGCGGGGGACACAGATACGCAGTATTTT.

This chain uses TRBV29-1 with TRBJ1-4; the D gene is possibly TRBD1 (5 bases). Germline assignment: CDR1 SQVTM and CDR2 ANQGSEA. V gave up 4 bases and J gave up 0 bases, with 12 bases separating them. The CDR3 is made up of 15 amino acids. CDR3 sequence: CSVGPDTATNEKLFF. The CDR3 DNA follows: TGCAGCGTTGGTCCGGACACTGCAACTAATGAAAAACTGTTTTTT.

This clonotype was detected a few times. This sequence joins TRBV12-5 and TRBJ2-3; 7 bases agree with TRBD1. The CDR3 loop spans 15 amino acids. CDR1 is LGHNT and CDR2 is FRNRAP in the germline V gene. With V trimmed by 2 bases and J by 1 base, 3 bases remained unmatched. CDR3 coding DNA: TGTGCTAGTGGTTTGAGGGGGCAGGGCACAGATACGCAGTATTTT. It encodes CASGLRGQGTDTQYF. Drawing the rest from reference TRBV12-5 and TRBJ2-3, the complete variable domain is DARVTQTPRHKVTEMGQEVTMRCQPILGHNTVFWYRQTMMQGLELLAYFRNRAPLDDSGMPKDRFSAEMPDATLATLKIQPSEPRDSAVYFCASGLRGQGTDTQYFGPGTRLTVL.

The V call is TRBV5-6, the J call TRBJ1-2, with D unresolved. Germline V gives CDR1 SGHDT, CDR2 YYEEEE. The CDR3 has 11 residues. V was shortened by 1 base and J by 2 bases, with 0 bases between the two germline ends. CDR3 DNA sequence: TGTGCCAGCAGCTTGAACTATGGCTACACCTTC. Translating gives CASSLNYGYTF. Drawing the rest from reference TRBV5-6 and TRBJ1-2, the complete variable domain is DAGVTQSPTHLIKTRGQQVTLRCSPKSGHDTVSWYQQALGQGPQFIFQYYEEEERQRGNFPDRFSGHQFPNYSSELNVNALLLGDSALYLCASSLNYGYTFGSGTRLTVV.

Relative to its sample, this clonotype is large. The J gene is TRBJ2-7, the V gene TRBV7-9; tentative D call: TRBD2 (6 bases). The CDR3 is made up of 16 amino acids. V dropped 5 bases and J dropped 2 bases, with 19 bases sitting between them. Germline CDR1 reads SEHNR; CDR2 reads FQNEAQ (reference sequence). CDR3 bases: TGTGCCAGCAGCCCAAGCGTCGATGGAGGGGCCTACGAGCAGTACTTC. Translated: CASSPSVDGGAYEQYF.

The chain carries TRBV3-1 and TRBJ2-1; unclear D gene. This CDR3 spans 14 amino acids. From germline, CDR1 is LGHDT and CDR2 YNNKEL (reference sequence). Trimming removed 3 bases at V and 3 bases at J, with 9 bases between. In DNA form, the CDR3 reads TGTGCCAGCAGCCACCCAAGGGACTACAATGAGCAGTTCTTC. The encoded protein is CASSHPRDYNEQFF.

The V call is TRBV11-1, the J call TRBJ1-1; tentatively, D is TRBD1 (5 bases). The germline V and J ends were trimmed by 1 base and 1 base, with 7 bases remaining between them. The germline V gene has CDR1 SGHAT and CDR2 FQDESV (reference sequence). The CDR3 is 14 amino acids. In DNA, the CDR3 is TGTGCCAGCAGCTTAGGCGGGACGAACACTGAAGCTTTCTTT. Translation: CASSLGGTNTEAFF.

This chain links TRBV10-3 with TRBJ2-7; 7 bases agree with TRBD2. This CDR3 comprises 17 residues. V dropped 0 bases and J dropped 0; count of bases not matched to a gene: 8. Germline V gives CDR1 ENHRY, CDR2 SYGVKD. The DNA for the CDR3 is TGTGCCATCAGTGAGTCCCCGGTCGGGGGGATCTCCTACGAGCAGTACTTC. Translation gives CAISESPVGGISYEQYF.

V usage is TRBV10-3 and J usage is TRBJ2-7; 9 bases are a match to TRBD1. J lost 6 bases, V lost 7 bases, and 7 bases had no gene match. CDR1 ENHRY and CDR2 SYGVKD come from the germline V gene. The CDR3 extends over 13 amino acids. The CDR3 coding sequence is TGTGCCATCACTGAAACAGGGGGCGGCGAGCAGTACTTC. This sequence encodes CAITETGGGEQYF.

The V gene is TRBV3-1, the J gene TRBJ2-7, with TRBD1 as a possible D gene (5 bases). The germline V gene has CDR1 LGHDT and CDR2 YNNKEL (reference sequence). The V end lost 1 base, the J end lost 9 bases, and 13 bases lay between the germline ends. The CDR3 covers 13 residues. CDR3 loop: CASSQGDSYTQYF. As DNA, the CDR3 is TGTGCCAGCAGCCAAGGTGACAGTTACACGCAGTACTTC.

This clonotype was seen a handful of times. The chain employs TRBV5-1 and TRBJ1-4; D might be TRBD1 (6 bases). Between the trimmed V and J ends, which lost 0 bases and 8 bases, there was a span of 17 bases. The germline V gene encodes CDR1 SGHRS and CDR2 YFSETQ. The CDR3 is 16 residues long. The CDR3 bases are TGCGCCAGCAGCTTGGAGGGGGACCCTCGTCGGGAAAAACTGTTTTTT. Amino acid sequence: CASSLEGDPRREKLFF.

The rearrangement uses TRBV30 and TRBJ1-1, with a tentative D call TRBD1 (5 bases). The V and J ends lost 2 bases and 5 bases respectively, with 9 bases between them. There are 12 residues in the CDR3. Germline values: CDR1 GTSNPN, CDR2 SVGIG (reference sequence). CDR3 bases: TGTGCCTGGAGTCCAGGGCGAACTGAAGCTTTCTTT. It specifies CAWSPGRTEAFF.

This clonotype counts as medium-sized. The chain is built from TRBV10-1 and TRBJ1-5, with 9 nucleotides matching TRBD1. This CDR3 comprises 17 residues. Germline CDR1 WNHNN, CDR2 SYGVQD (reference sequence). V lost 8 bases, J lost 0 bases, and 11 bases stayed unmatched. CDR3 in DNA: TGCGCCAGCCTCCGGCGGGGACAGGGACATAGCAATCAGCCCCAGCATTTT. Protein: CASLRRGQGHSNQPQHF.

The V call is TRBV29-1, the J call TRBJ1-1; TRBD1 matches at 7 bases. V was clipped by 6 bases and J by 4 bases; unmatched bases: 11. The CDR3 sequence is 14 residues long. CDR1 and CDR2 from the germline V gene are SQVTM and ANQGSEA. This CDR3 is CSVPKGGPGTEAFF. For the CDR3, the DNA is TGCAGCGTACCTAAAGGGGGCCCGGGCACTGAAGCTTTCTTT.

The chain links TRBV15 to TRBJ1-1; D ambiguous. Looked up from germline, CDR1 is LNHNV and CDR2 is YYDKDF (reference sequence). V was cut by 0 bases and J by 4 bases, with 12 bases left in between. The CDR3 covers 15 residues. The CDR3 DNA follows: TGTGCCACCAGCAGAGATCTTGGGAGAAGCACTGAAGCTTTCTTT. Its protein is CATSRDLGRSTEAFF.

This clonotype was seen more than once but under ten times. The genes are TRBV15 and TRBJ1-2; D gene uncertain. Looked up from germline, CDR1 is LNHNV and CDR2 is YYDKDF (reference sequence). CDR3 length: 12 amino acids. Trimming pared 5 bases from V and 5 bases from J, leaving 9 bases between. This CDR3 is CATSLSGYGYTF. The DNA for the CDR3 is TGTGCCACCAGCCTGTCCGGGTATGGCTACACCTTC.

This clonotype came up a few times. The J gene is TRBJ2-2, the V gene TRBV24-1; D remains unclear. Per the germline V gene, CDR1 is KGHDR and CDR2 is SFDVKD. The CDR3 contains 16 residues. V lost 3 bases and J 3 bases, leaving 13 bases between the germline ends. CDR3 DNA sequence: TGTGCCACCAGTGATGCTAGTAGGGTCGACACCGGGGAGCTGTTTTTT. It is translated as CATSDASRVDTGELFF.

This rearrangement joins TRBV15 to TRBJ1-3; D possibly corresponds to TRBD1 (6 bases). The CDR3 is made up of 17 amino acids. The germline V gene encodes CDR1 LNHNV and CDR2 YYDKDF (reference sequence). Trimming pared 3 bases from V and 1 base from J, leaving 16 bases between. Written as DNA, the CDR3 is TGTGCCACCAGCAGCTTCGGACAGCCTGAATCTGGAAACACCATATATTTT. It translates to CATSSFGQPESGNTIYF.

This clonotype is large within its sample. V and J are TRBV6-5 and TRBJ1-2, with TRBD1 matching over 7 bases. Germline CDR1 and CDR2: MNHEY and SVGAGI. The CDR3 has 13 amino acids. V shed 7 bases, J shed 7 bases, and the junction held 9 bases outside the gene matches. The CDR3 DNA reads as TGTGCCAGCAACAGGGGTCAGGGGACTGGCTACACCTTC. Translated, it gives CASNRGQGTGYTF.

V and J are TRBV15 and TRBJ1-2; no definite D call. This CDR3 contains 14 residues. Trimming left V 1 base short and J 0 bases short, with 6 bases between. Germline-derived CDR1 and CDR2 are LNHNV and YYDKDF (reference sequence). CDR3 in DNA: TGTGCCACCAGCAGAGGAGAAGCTAACTATGGCTACACCTTC. Encoded protein: CATSRGEANYGYTF.

This clonotype was counted once. The J gene is TRBJ2-7, the V gene TRBV6-1; tentative D call: TRBD1 (6 bases). Trimming cost V 4 bases and J 2 bases, with 18 bases left between them. Per the germline V gene, CDR1 is MNHNS and CDR2 is SASEGT. The CDR3 contains 16 residues. CDR3 protein: CASSAYGHAGAYEQYF. Here the CDR3 DNA reads TGTGCCAGCAGTGCCTACGGTCATGCAGGGGCCTACGAGCAGTACTTC.

This CDR3 reads CAISTGGDKNIQYF. As DNA, the CDR3 is TGTGCCATCAGTACGGGAGGCGACAAAAACATTCAGTACTTC. V gene TRBV10-3 combines with J gene TRBJ2-4; 7 bases match TRBD2. The CDR3 has 14 residues. V lost 5 bases and J lost 3; bases outside the gene matches: 4. Germline V CDR1 and CDR2: ENHRY, SYGVKD.

V gene TRBV12-3 or TRBV12-4 combines with J gene TRBJ1-3; no firm D call. CDR3 length equals 15 residues. The V end lost 6 bases, the J end lost 0 bases, and 12 bases lay between the germline ends. The CDR3 bases are TGTGCCAGCAGCGAACAGAGAAGCTCTGGAAACACCATATATTTT. As protein: CASSEQRSSGNTIYF.

This chain joins TRBV20-1 and TRBJ1-2, with D unclear. Germline-derived CDR1 and CDR2 are DFQATT and SNEGSKA (reference sequence). The CDR3 spans 18 residues. The V end was cut by 0 bases, the J end by 3 bases, with 23 bases between. The CDR3 here is CSARDPLRTDLPDYGYTF. In DNA, the CDR3 is TGCAGTGCTAGAGATCCACTTAGAACTGATCTCCCTGACTATGGCTACACCTTC.